A selection of T cell receptor beta chains follows, all from one sample in a study of blood T cells in healthy people across ages. TCRdb processed the 5' RACE reads anew with MiXCR; each CDR3 protein has one entry. The table shows some 1.4 million distinct CDR3 sequences, with around two fifths occurring only once. The source material was blood. The receptors were sampled from a woman aged 18-35 years in good health. CDR3s include the opening cysteine and the closing phenylalanine or tryptophan. Each record gives: clone size, V gene, CDR3 protein. Not all rows give a size; the values are once, few, many and, for expanded clones, a class.

abundance: few
v_gene: TRBV7-9
CDR3aa: CASSLGLGGQYF

abundance: .
v_gene: TRBV5-1
CDR3aa: CASSPSGGTGANTGELFF

abundance: .
v_gene: TRBV25-1
CDR3aa: CASSDGDSEYEQYF

abundance: .
v_gene: TRBV7-9
CDR3aa: CASSPHPGLAGEGTTGELFF

abundance: .
v_gene: TRBV7-2
CDR3aa: CASSETRREQFF

abundance: .
v_gene: TRBV6-1
CDR3aa: CASRGRSGGSSYNEQFF

abundance: few
v_gene: TRBV20-1
CDR3aa: CSAPPGQGIYNEQFF

abundance: .
v_gene: TRBV10-3
CDR3aa: CAIRKSNSPLHF

abundance: .
v_gene: TRBV6-5
CDR3aa: CASGRRGAYNEQYF

abundance: .
v_gene: TRBV28
CDR3aa: CASIGRGGGLREQFF

abundance: few
v_gene: TRBV6-6
CDR3aa: CASSYRSDTQYF

abundance: .
v_gene: TRBV6-5
CDR3aa: CASSYGTPSSYEQYF

abundance: few
v_gene: TRBV2
CDR3aa: CASAQGSGNTEAFF

abundance: .
v_gene: TRBV6-2/TRBV6-3
CDR3aa: CASTIATGTSGELFF

abundance: .
v_gene: TRBV11-2
CDR3aa: CASGPGLSTDTQYF

abundance: few
v_gene: TRBV12-3/TRBV12-4
CDR3aa: CASSPPSLAGGISYEQYF

abundance: .
v_gene: TRBV3-1
CDR3aa: CASTRWASGRVLAKNIQYF

abundance: many
v_gene: TRBV20-1
CDR3aa: CSASSGSGTGELFF

abundance: few
v_gene: TRBV28
CDR3aa: CASRPPGQGYTNIQYF

abundance: few
v_gene: TRBV2
CDR3aa: CASSSRDSPYEQYF

abundance: few
v_gene: TRBV20-1
CDR3aa: CSARDLEPNPRLSLRPDTQYF

abundance: few
v_gene: TRBV7-8
CDR3aa: CASISGYNEQFF

abundance: .
v_gene: TRBV7-3
CDR3aa: CVSSFGTLHEQFF

abundance: few
v_gene: TRBV6-6
CDR3aa: CASGTFNEQFF

abundance: once
v_gene: TRBV7-8
CDR3aa: CASKHLGDTSTDTQYF

abundance: .
v_gene: TRBV29-1
CDR3aa: CSARKLYYNEQFF

abundance: few
v_gene: TRBV6-1
CDR3aa: CASSGLLHDNEQFF

abundance: .
v_gene: TRBV27
CDR3aa: CASSTRGNQPQHF

abundance: .
v_gene: TRBV10-3
CDR3aa: CAISERDARQTQYF

abundance: once
v_gene: TRBV11-2
CDR3aa: CASSFGEGRSYEQYF

abundance: .
v_gene: TRBV30
CDR3aa: CAWSDFFVGRNYEQYF

abundance: few
v_gene: TRBV6-6
CDR3aa: CASTQSAQETQYF

abundance: .
v_gene: TRBV7-8
CDR3aa: CASSFIAYERYF